One sample yielded the 23 T cell receptor beta chains listed below, sequenced in a study of T cells after yellow fever vaccination. TCRdb fed the 5' RACE reads into MiXCR, producing one record per CDR3 protein. The data hold about 300,000 distinct CDR3 sequences, with about 10% observed a single time. Sequencing was performed on CD4+ T cells sorted from PBMCs, taken 5 days after the yellow fever booster vaccination. These receptors were taken from a man aged 18 to 35 who received the YFV17D yellow fever vaccine.

At least ten counts were recorded for this clonotype. This chain uses TRBV12-3 or TRBV12-4 with TRBJ2-2; tentatively, D is TRBD1 or TRBD2 (5 bases each). With 3 bases removed from V and 1 base from J, the gap between germline ends came to 9 bases. The CDR3 covers 15 residues. The CDR3 is CASSFAGRNTGELFF. The CDR3 bases are TGTGCCAGCAGTTTTGCAGGGAGGAACACCGGGGAGCTGTTTTTT.

This clonotype has at least ten counts. The chain uses TRBV7-9 and TRBJ1-2, with D hard to call. V was pared by 4 bases and J by 3 bases, with 12 bases between. Germline CDR1 is SEHNR and CDR2 is FQNEAQ (reference sequence). This CDR3 comprises 14 residues. CDR3 sequence (DNA): TGTGCCAGCAGCTCATCCGGCCGGGACTATGGCTACACCTTC. Residues: CASSSSGRDYGYTF.

The rearrangement links TRBV2 to TRBJ2-2; D not certain. Trimming took 7 bases from V and 3 from J, leaving 6 bases between them. Germline CDR1 reads SNHLY; CDR2 reads FYNNEI. The CDR3 spans 12 residues. The CDR3 nucleotides are TGTGCCAGCAAGCCGGACACCGGGGAGCTGTTTTTT. It specifies CASKPDTGELFF.

The chain joins TRBV9 to TRBJ2-3; D remains unclear. With 3 bases removed from V and 2 bases from J, the gap between germline ends came to 10 bases. CDR3 length: 14 residues. Germline V gene data show CDR1 as SGDLS and CDR2 as YYNGEE. CDR3 region: CASSARVFTDTQYF. CDR3 nucleotides: TGTGCCAGCAGCGCTCGTGTCTTCACAGATACGCAGTATTTT.

This clonotype was recorded many times. This rearrangement joins TRBV7-9 to TRBJ2-5; D remains ambiguous. Per germline, CDR1 SEHNR and CDR2 FQNEAQ (reference sequence). This CDR3 is 15 amino acids long. Trimming stripped 1 base from V and 2 bases from J, with 11 bases between. The DNA for the CDR3 is TGTGCCAGCAGCTTAGTTACTTCAGTACAAGAGACCCAGTACTTC. Protein: CASSLVTSVQETQYF.

This clonotype appeared a few times. The J gene is TRBJ2-7, the V gene TRBV5-1; TRBD2 matches at 11 bases. The V segment lost 3 bases and the J segment 0 bases; nucleotides outside the gene matches: 8. CDR1 and CDR2 (germline): SGHRS, YFSETQ. This CDR3 region has 17 residues. CDR3 in DNA: TGCGCCAGCAGCTCGGATCCTAGCGGGGGGACCTCCTACGAGCAGTACTTC. It translates to CASSSDPSGGTSYEQYF. Based on the CDR3 plus reference TRBV5-1 and TRBJ2-7, the full variable domain is KAGVTQTPRYLIKTRGQQVTLSCSPISGHRSVSWYQQTPGQGLQFLFEYFSETQRNKGNFPGRFSGRQFSNSRSEMNVSTLELGDSALYLCASSSDPSGGTSYEQYFGPGTRLTVT.

This clonotype was counted a few times. The chain joins TRBV18 to TRBJ2-6; TRBD2 is a possible D gene (7 bases). The CDR3 loop spans 17 amino acids. The V gene's germline CDR1 is KGHSH and CDR2 LQKENI. The V and J ends lost 6 bases and 0 bases respectively, with 15 bases between them. CDR3 residues: CASSPDSGASGANVLTF. The CDR3 DNA sequence: TGTGCCAGCTCCCCGGACAGCGGGGCCTCTGGGGCCAACGTCCTGACTTTC.

The sample holds a few counts of this clonotype. The rearrangement links TRBV4-1 to TRBJ2-2; no clear D gene. The CDR3 covers 16 residues. Germline CDR1 reads MGHRA; CDR2 reads YSYEKL. V was clipped by 2 bases and J by 2 bases, with 12 bases between them. CDR3 amino acids: CASSQRLGYNTGELFF. The DNA of the CDR3 is TGCGCCAGCAGCCAACGTCTGGGGTATAACACCGGGGAGCTGTTTTTT.

This clonotype was counted a few times. This chain links TRBV20-1 with TRBJ2-5, with 7 bases fitting TRBD2. Looked up from germline, CDR1 is DFQATT and CDR2 is SNEGSKA (reference sequence). There are 15 residues in the CDR3. V shed 0 bases and J 1 base; nucleotides not matched to a gene: 5. CDR3 in DNA: TGCAGTGCTAGAGATCGCCGGGGGGTCCAAGAGACCCAGTACTTC. Translated: CSARDRRGVQETQYF.

In this sample, this clonotype turned up a few times. This chain links TRBV20-1 with TRBJ1-5; no clear D gene. CDR1 and CDR2 from the germline V gene are DFQATT and SNEGSKA (reference sequence). V was clipped by 1 base and J by 4 bases, with 11 bases between them. The CDR3 runs to 14 residues. CDR3 DNA sequence: TGCAGTGCTAGAGTCGGCCTCGATAATCAGCCCCAGCATTTT. Its protein product is CSARVGLDNQPQHF.

This clonotype turned up a few times. J is TRBJ2-7 and V is TRBV10-2, with 8 nucleotides matching TRBD1. V lost 10 bases, J lost 2 bases, and 7 bases stayed unmatched. This CDR3 contains 13 residues. CDR1 WSHSY and CDR2 SAAADI come from the germline V gene. The CDR3 bases are TGCGCCACCCTACGGACAGGGACCTACGAGCAGTACTTC. It is translated as CATLRTGTYEQYF.

The rearrangement joins TRBV20-1 to TRBJ2-5; 9 bases are shared with TRBD1. In germline, CDR1 is DFQATT, CDR2 SNEGSKA (reference sequence). The CDR3 is made up of 15 amino acids. With V trimmed by 1 base and J by 2 bases, 5 bases remained unmatched. CDR3 residues: CSARGETGGQETQYF. DNA for the CDR3: TGCAGTGCTAGAGGCGAGACAGGGGGGCAAGAGACCCAGTACTTC.

The rearrangement joins TRBV5-1 to TRBJ1-2; a weak D match, TRBD1 (5 bases). Looked up from germline, CDR1 is SGHRS and CDR2 is YFSETQ. This CDR3 has 15 amino acids. V was trimmed by 5 bases and J by 10 bases, leaving 24 bases between them. CDR3 sequence (DNA): TGCGCCAGCAGGCCAACGGTTGCGGTGACAGACTACTACACCTTC. Translation gives CASRPTVAVTDYYTF.

This clonotype was recorded many times. The rearrangement uses TRBV28 and TRBJ1-1; D unclear. Germline V gene data show CDR1 as MDHEN and CDR2 as SYDVKM. The CDR3 has 13 residues. Trimming took 11 bases from V and 1 from J, leaving 14 bases between them. The chain's CDR3 is CASSEDPNTEAFF. The CDR3 DNA follows: TGTGCCTCCAGCGAGGATCCGAACACTGAAGCTTTCTTT.

The chain combines TRBV10-2 with TRBJ2-3; 7 bases are a match to TRBD2. There are 17 residues in the CDR3. CDR1 and CDR2 (germline): WSHSY, SAAADI. V shed 3 bases and J 1 base; nucleotides not matched to a gene: 10. The CDR3 is CASSDPVFAGGTDTQYF. The CDR3 DNA reads as TGCGCCAGCAGTGACCCGGTCTTTGCGGGGGGCACAGATACGCAGTATTTT.

The chain couples TRBV5-1 to TRBJ2-5, with D perhaps being TRBD1 or TRBD2 (5 bases each). The CDR3 runs to 17 residues. CDR1 is SGHRS, CDR2 YFSETQ, per germline. Trimming left V 5 bases short and J 3 bases short, with 23 bases between. The CDR3 sequence is CASSPGPDHRIKETQYF. The CDR3 DNA reads as TGCGCCAGCAGTCCGGGACCGGACCACCGGATTAAAGAGACCCAGTACTTC. Full variable domain (remainder filled in from reference TRBV5-1 and TRBJ2-5): KAGVTQTPRYLIKTRGQQVTLSCSPISGHRSVSWYQQTPGQGLQFLFEYFSETQRNKGNFPGRFSGRQFSNSRSEMNVSTLELGDSALYLCASSPGPDHRIKETQYFGPGTRLLVL.

This clonotype was observed a handful of times. The V call is TRBV12-3 or TRBV12-4, the J call TRBJ2-3; the D gene is possibly TRBD2 (6 bases). This CDR3 has 14 residues. Trimming took off 0 bases at V and 2 bases at J, with 6 bases between the two ends. The CDR3 nucleotides read TGTGCCAGCAGTTTAGCGGGACTCACAGATACGCAGTATTTT. It is translated as CASSLAGLTDTQYF.

This clonotype was seen only a few times. V is TRBV30 and J is TRBJ2-5; 11 bases are shared with TRBD1. This CDR3 is built from 13 residues. CDR1 is GTSNPN, CDR2 SVGIG, per germline (reference sequence). V lost 6 bases and J lost 4; bases outside the gene matches: 4. CDR3 in DNA: TGTGCCTGTTGGGACAGGGGGGGAGAGACCCAGTACTTC. Its translation is CACWDRGGETQYF.

This clonotype has more than one count but fewer than ten. The V and J genes are TRBV20-1 and TRBJ2-7, with 11 bases matching TRBD2. Trimming cost V 3 bases and J 1 base; bases outside gene matches: 5. The CDR3 is 15 residues long. CDR1 and CDR2 (germline): DFQATT, SNEGSKA (reference sequence). For the CDR3, the DNA is TGCAGTGCTAGTCCTAGCGGGGGGCTTTCCTACGAGCAGTACTTC. This gives the protein CSASPSGGLSYEQYF.

This clonotype was recorded a few times. The V gene is TRBV5-1, the J gene TRBJ1-2; unclear D gene. This CDR3 has 17 amino acids. From germline, CDR1 is SGHRS and CDR2 YFSETQ. Trimming removed 2 bases at V and 2 bases at J, with 19 bases between. DNA of the CDR3: TGCGCCAGCAGCTTTTCTAAGCTTGATCCACGAAACTATGGCTACACCTTC. It specifies CASSFSKLDPRNYGYTF.

This clonotype was picked up a small number of times. The gene calls are TRBV18 and TRBJ2-7; unclear D gene. The ends were cut back, 2 bases at V and 2 bases at J, with 7 bases in the middle. The CDR3 spans 13 residues. CDR1 is KGHSH, CDR2 LQKENI, per germline. CDR3: CASSPTHAYEQYF. The CDR3 DNA is TGTGCCAGCTCACCAACTCATGCCTACGAGCAGTACTTC.

This clonotype was seen a handful of times. The genes are TRBV6-6 and TRBJ1-2; D might be TRBD1 (6 bases). V shed 8 bases and J shed 0 bases, with 13 bases lying between them. The germline V gene has CDR1 MNHNY and CDR2 SVGAGI (reference sequence). This CDR3 has 14 residues. CDR3 DNA: TGTGCCAGCGAGCAGGGGACCCCTAACTATGGCTACACCTTC. Encoded protein: CASEQGTPNYGYTF.

This CDR3 reads CASSPTGSHEQYF. CDR3 coding DNA: TGTGCCAGCTCACCCACAGGTTCCCACGAGCAGTACTTC. V and J are TRBV18 and TRBJ2-7, with a possible D match to TRBD1 (5 bases). CDR3 length equals 13 residues. Germline values: CDR1 KGHSH, CDR2 LQKENI. With 3 bases removed from V and 5 bases from J, the gap between germline ends came to 11 bases.